This section outlines one T cell receptor (beta chain) sequence together with its context. Its antigen is as yet unknown. The data belong to a study of T cells after posttransplantation cyclophosphamide. Study results and caveats: Skin or GI-infiltrating T cells shared few TRB sequences with blood. Donor CD8+ memory clones often dominated recipient blood repertoires at later times. TRB clonality was highly associated with recipient CMV seropositivity and reactivation.

This table comes from immunoSEQ multiplex PCR, and its TCRdb copy is limited to in-frame clones, with some not included. The profile shows around 10,000 clones, around 89% of them singletons. Methotrexate plus calcineurin inhibitor accompanied controls' myeloablative marrow transplants; sampling was 1 year later. The V gene's germline CDR1 is LGHNA and CDR2 YSLEER. Trimming took 0 bases from V and 6 from J, leaving 5 bases between them. The CDR3 spans 13 residues. Sequenced here: PBMCs, sampled after an allogeneic stem cell transplant with a calcineurin inhibitor and methotrexate. The source of this sequence is a male patient aged 30 to 39 who received an allogeneic stem cell transplant from an unrelated donor, was CMV-positive, and had no GVHD. Among the T cells, some may be from the graft donor. The rearrangement uses TRBV4-3 and TRBJ2-2; D is unclear. CDR3: CASSQESAGELFF. CDR3 DNA sequence: TGCGCCAGCAGCCAAGAGAGTGCCGGGGAGCTGTTTTTT.